This TCR beta chain was sequenced for a study of T-cell reconstitution after alpha-beta-depleted transplantation in children. TCRbeta library preparation incorporated unique molecular identifiers. TCRdb itself ran the PCR reads through MiXCR, one entry per CDR3 protein. The data hold 490,000 or so distinct CDR3 sequences, with around 13% observed a single time. V was shortened by 5 bases and J by 7 bases, with 18 bases between the two germline ends. This CDR3 region has 13 residues. The V gene's germline CDR1 is DFQATT and CDR2 SNEGSKA (reference sequence). The sequencing here drew on PBMCs from the stem cell graft donor, taken from the stem cell graft. The rearrangement links TRBV20-1 to TRBJ2-7; D is undetermined. The source is a human donor who donated a stem cell graft to a child with combined immunodeficiency. For the CDR3, the DNA is TGCAGTGCTCTCTCCTCAGTCCTGGGGGAGCAGTACTTC. It encodes CSALSSVLGEQYF.